This paragraph reports one TCR beta chain. This sample stems from a study of technical replicates of blood from four donors. The protocol was immunoSEQ multiplex PCR, while the TCRdb copy is restricted to in-frame clones and leaves out a portion. The table has about 69,000 clones, 75% to 90% seen once. The sample was PBMCs. The sequence was obtained from a human donor in good health. Some clones in this sample may be carry-over from other donors' samples.

In nucleotides, the CDR3 is TGTGCCAGCAGCCATGTCAACGAGCAGTACTTC. Protein: CASSHVNEQYF. The chain has TRBV14 and TRBJ2-7, with D uncertain. The V end was cut by 3 bases, the J end by 5 bases, with 5 bases between. CDR3 size: 11 residues. CDR1 and CDR2 from the germline V gene are SGHDN and FVKESK.